This TCR beta chain comes out of a study of blood T cell repertoires in COVID-19. As for the study in general: Samples taken during acute and convalescent COVID-19 were collected in the United States, Italy and Spain.

Seattle cases were enrolled at active infection and followed longitudinally. In the source study's methods: Counts of nucleated cells, estimated from reference gene primer amplification, were obtained. Libraries were prepared by immunoSEQ multiplex PCR; TCRdb keeps only in-frame clonotypes and omits some of them. The V and J calls and the clone size are those of that table, but D and trimming were determined from the DNA. The sample lists 97,000 or so clones, roughly 92% occurring once. Germline-derived CDR1 and CDR2 are LNHDA and SQIVND (reference sequence). The V end lost 5 bases, the J end lost 6 bases, and 16 bases lay between the germline ends. The CDR3 loop spans 15 amino acids.

The V gene is TRBV19, the J gene TRBJ1-4, with D possibly being TRBD1 (5 bases). The receptor's source is a woman between 50 and 59 years old with COVID-19, enrolled during active disease. The sequencing sample was made of peripheral blood. Here the CDR3 reads CASSPPREDYEKLFF. CDR3 coding DNA: TGTGCCAGTAGTCCCCCCAGGGAAGATTATGAAAAACTGTTTTTT.